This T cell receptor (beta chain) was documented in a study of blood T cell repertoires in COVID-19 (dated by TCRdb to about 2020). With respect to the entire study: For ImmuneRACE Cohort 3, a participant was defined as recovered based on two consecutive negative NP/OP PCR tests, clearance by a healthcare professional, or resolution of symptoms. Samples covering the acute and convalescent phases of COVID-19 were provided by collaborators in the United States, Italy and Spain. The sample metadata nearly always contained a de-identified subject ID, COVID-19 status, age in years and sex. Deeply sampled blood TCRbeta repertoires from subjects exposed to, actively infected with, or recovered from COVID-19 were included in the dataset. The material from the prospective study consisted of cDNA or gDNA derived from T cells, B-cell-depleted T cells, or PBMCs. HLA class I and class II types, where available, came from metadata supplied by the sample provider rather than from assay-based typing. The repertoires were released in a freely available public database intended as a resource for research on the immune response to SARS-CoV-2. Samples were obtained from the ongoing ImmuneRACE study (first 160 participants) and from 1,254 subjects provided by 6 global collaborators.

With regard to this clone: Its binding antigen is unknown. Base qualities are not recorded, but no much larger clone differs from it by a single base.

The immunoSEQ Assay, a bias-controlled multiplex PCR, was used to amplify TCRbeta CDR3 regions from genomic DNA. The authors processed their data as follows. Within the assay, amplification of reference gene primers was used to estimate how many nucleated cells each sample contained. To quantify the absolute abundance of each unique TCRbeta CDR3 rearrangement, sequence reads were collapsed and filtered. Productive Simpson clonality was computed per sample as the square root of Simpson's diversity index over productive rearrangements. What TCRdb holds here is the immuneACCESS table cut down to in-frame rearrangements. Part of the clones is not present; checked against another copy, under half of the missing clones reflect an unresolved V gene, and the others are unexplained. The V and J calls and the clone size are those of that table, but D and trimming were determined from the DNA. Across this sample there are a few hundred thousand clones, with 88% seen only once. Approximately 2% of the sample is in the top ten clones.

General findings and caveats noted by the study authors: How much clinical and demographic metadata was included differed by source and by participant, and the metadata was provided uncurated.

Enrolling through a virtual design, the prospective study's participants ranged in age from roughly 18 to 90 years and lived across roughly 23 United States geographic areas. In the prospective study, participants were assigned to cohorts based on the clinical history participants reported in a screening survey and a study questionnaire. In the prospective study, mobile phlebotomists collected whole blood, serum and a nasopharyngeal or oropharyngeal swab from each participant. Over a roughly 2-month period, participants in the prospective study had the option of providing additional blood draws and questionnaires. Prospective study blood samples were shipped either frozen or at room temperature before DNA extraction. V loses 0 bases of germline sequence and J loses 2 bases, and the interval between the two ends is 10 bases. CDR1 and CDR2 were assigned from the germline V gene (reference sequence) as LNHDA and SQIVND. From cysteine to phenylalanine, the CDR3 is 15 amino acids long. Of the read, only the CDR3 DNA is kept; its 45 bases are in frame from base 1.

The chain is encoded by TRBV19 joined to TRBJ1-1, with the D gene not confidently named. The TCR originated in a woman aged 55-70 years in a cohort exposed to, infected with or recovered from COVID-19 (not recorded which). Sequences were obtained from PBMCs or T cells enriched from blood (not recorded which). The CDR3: CASSIDGEGNTEAFF. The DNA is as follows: TGTGCCAGTAGTATAGACGGGGAGGGCAACACTGAAGCTTTCTTT.